The 29 T cell receptor beta chains listed next were all sequenced from one sample in a study of PD-1 blockade in classical Hodgkin lymphoma (dated by TCRdb to the early 2020s). This sample's time point label indicates: cycle 1 day 1 (C1D1), immediately before nivolumab initiation. All trial patients had relapsed after autologous stem cell transplantation, with cohorts A, B and C differing in prior brentuximab vedotin exposure. The protocol used for the library was the immunoSEQ multiplex PCR assay. In its TCRdb copy, this immuneACCESS table keeps in-frame sequences only and misses some clones. Where compared with another copy, unresolved V genes explain less than half of these, and the others have no known cause. The table for this sample lists approximately 15,000 clones; 65% to 85% of them were counted only once. Around a quarter of the sample rests with the top ten. Sequencing used peripheral blood mononuclear cells (PBMCs), obtained at baseline. The origin of the receptors is a human donor with classical Hodgkin lymphoma.

V is TRBV27 and J is TRBJ1-5; 8 nucleotides align to TRBD1. Germline V gene lookup returns CDR1 MNHEY and CDR2 SMNVEV (reference sequence). The V segment lost 2 bases and the J segment 1 base; nucleotides outside the gene matches: 4. The CDR3 extends over 16 amino acids. In DNA, the CDR3 is TGTGCCAGCAGTTTAACCAGGGGGCTAAGCAATCAGCCCCAGCATTTT. Translating gives CASSLTRGLSNQPQHF.

The chain is built from TRBV4-3 and TRBJ1-5; D perhaps matches TRBD1 (6 bases). Germline V gene sequence: CDR1 LGHNA, CDR2 YSLEER. The V end lost 5 bases, the J end lost 9 bases, and 17 bases lay between the germline ends. The CDR3 is made up of 14 amino acids. The CDR3 protein is CASSGGGSVRPQHF. CDR3 sequence (DNA): TGCGCCAGCAGCGGCGGGGGCTCAGTCAGGCCCCAGCATTTT.

The CDR3: CASSHPTIRTGEKNTIYF. The CDR3 DNA sequence: TGCGCCAGCAGCCACCCAACAATCCGGACAGGGGAAAAAAACACCATATATTTT. V usage is TRBV4-1 and J usage is TRBJ1-3, with 9 bases that match TRBD1. This CDR3 has 18 amino acids. Germline V lookup: CDR1 MGHRA, CDR2 YSYEKL. Trimming cost V 3 bases and J 6 bases; bases outside gene matches: 15.

The rearrangement joins TRBV4-1 to TRBJ1-1, with TRBD1 matching over 7 bases. There are 18 residues in the CDR3. The V gene end was trimmed by 4 bases and the J gene end by 3 bases; junction bases not matched to a gene: 17. Looked up from germline, CDR1 is MGHRA and CDR2 is YSYEKL. CDR3 DNA: TGCGCCAGCAGCCGAGGGGGTTTAGGGGGCGGGTCGGACACTGAAGCTTTCTTT. Its protein is CASSRGGLGGGSDTEAFF.

The rearrangement links TRBV30 to TRBJ2-1, with 10 bases that match TRBD2. The V gene end was trimmed by 4 bases and the J gene end by 9 bases; junction bases not matched to a gene: 15. This CDR3 is 16 amino acids long. Per germline, CDR1 GTSNPN and CDR2 SVGIG (reference sequence). CDR3 loop: CAWNQRSGRGIGEQFF. The CDR3 DNA is TGTGCCTGGAATCAAAGGAGCGGGAGGGGAATTGGTGAGCAGTTCTTC.

The chain is built from TRBV7-2 and TRBJ2-4, with TRBD1 identical over 7 bases. Germline V gene data show CDR1 as SGHTA and CDR2 as FQGNSA. The CDR3 spans 13 residues. The V segment lost 6 bases and the J segment 10 bases; nucleotides outside the gene matches: 9. The CDR3 sequence: CASSLPGQKIQYF. The CDR3 nucleotides are TGTGCCAGCAGTCTTCCGGGACAGAAAATTCAGTACTTC. Looking up the rest from reference TRBV7-2 and TRBJ2-4 gives the full variable domain: GAGVSQSPSNKVTEKGKDVELRCDPISGHTALYWYRQSLGQGLEFLIYFQGNSAPDKSGLPSDRFSAERTGGSVSTLTIQRTQQEDSAVYLCASSLPGQKIQYFGAGTRLSVL.

This chain joins TRBV5-1 and TRBJ1-3; TRBD1 matches at 10 bases. Germline V CDR1 and CDR2: SGHRS, YFSETQ. Germline trimming cut 0 bases from V and 6 bases from J; bases unmatched to any gene: 6. The CDR3 is 16 amino acids. The CDR3 sequence: CASSLAGQGLANTIYF. In DNA, the CDR3 is TGCGCCAGCAGCTTGGCGGGACAGGGGCTAGCAAACACCATATATTTT.

V is TRBV7-9 and J is TRBJ1-2; D is ambiguous. The V gene lost 7 bases and the J gene lost 7 bases, with 16 bases spanning the gap. Per the germline V gene, CDR1 is SEHNR and CDR2 is FQNEAQ (reference sequence). The CDR3 extends over 13 amino acids. The CDR3 sequence is CASTPWPRSGYTF. CDR3 DNA sequence: TGTGCCAGCACCCCATGGCCAAGGAGTGGCTACACCTTC.

The chain links TRBV7-2 to TRBJ2-7, with unresolved D. The CDR3 sequence is 13 residues long. Per germline, CDR1 SGHTA and CDR2 FQGNSA. Trimming cost V 1 base and J 2 bases, with 6 bases left between them. CDR3 coding DNA: TGTGCCAGCAGCTTAGACGGGCCCTACGAGCAGTACTTC. This sequence encodes CASSLDGPYEQYF. The whole variable domain, filled in from reference TRBV7-2 and TRBJ2-7, reads GAGVSQSPSNKVTEKGKDVELRCDPISGHTALYWYRQSLGQGLEFLIYFQGNSAPDKSGLPSDRFSAERTGGSVSTLTIQRTQQEDSAVYLCASSLDGPYEQYFGPGTRLTVT.

This clone was seen once. J is TRBJ2-1 and V is TRBV6-1; a possible D gene is TRBD2 (7 bases). V lost 3 bases and J lost 7, with 19 bases in between. Germline V gives CDR1 MNHNS, CDR2 SASEGT. CDR3 length: 16 amino acids. The CDR3 DNA is TGTGCCAGCAGTGAGTTTGGGGGGGGGCTCGGAAATGAGCAGTTCTTC. Amino acids: CASSEFGGGLGNEQFF.

The chain links TRBV9 to TRBJ1-2; 9 positions agree with TRBD1. The CDR3 is 14 amino acids. Germline V gene lookup returns CDR1 SGDLS and CDR2 YYNGEE. V trimming: 4 bases; J trimming: 6 bases; junction bases outside the gene matches: 7. CDR3 region: CASSPGQGFDGYTF. In nucleotides, the CDR3 is TGTGCCAGCAGCCCCGGACAGGGGTTCGATGGCTACACCTTC. Together with reference TRBV9 and TRBJ1-2, the CDR3 gives the full variable domain: DSGVTQTPKHLITATGQRVTLRCSPRSGDLSVYWYQQSLDQGLQFLIQYYNGEERAKGNILERFSAQQFPDLHSELNLSSLELGDSALYFCASSPGQGFDGYTFGSGTRLTVV.

DNA of the CDR3: TGTGCCACCAAGTACAGGGTTGGCACCGGGGAGCTGTTTTTT. As protein: CATKYRVGTGELFF. The chain combines TRBV15 with TRBJ2-2; D is perhaps TRBD1 (6 bases). CDR1 is LNHNV and CDR2 is YYDKDF in the germline V gene (reference sequence). This CDR3 region has 14 residues. The germline V and J ends were trimmed by 7 bases and 4 bases, with 13 bases remaining between them.

The chain couples TRBV28 to TRBJ2-3; D may be TRBD2 (5 bases). The CDR3 is made up of 13 amino acids. V lost 7 bases and J lost 2, with 10 bases in between. Germline V gene data show CDR1 as MDHEN and CDR2 as SYDVKM. CDR3 sequence: CASNEGTTDTQYF. The DNA for the CDR3 is TGTGCCAGCAATGAGGGCACCACAGATACGCAGTATTTT.

The chain joins TRBV11-2 to TRBJ1-3, with no clear D. Per the germline V gene, CDR1 is SGHAT and CDR2 is FQNNGV. This CDR3 has 15 amino acids. With 4 bases removed from V and 0 bases from J, the gap between germline ends came to 10 bases. The CDR3 loop reads CASSSSGSSGNTIYF. As DNA, the CDR3 is TGTGCCAGCAGCTCATCAGGAAGCTCTGGAAACACCATATATTTT. The complete variable domain, with remaining parts taken from reference TRBV11-2 and TRBJ1-3, reads EAGVAQSPRYKIIEKRQSVAFWCNPISGHATLYWYQQILGQGPKLLIQFQNNGVVDDSQLPKDRFSAERLKGVDSTLKIQPAKLEDSAVYLCASSSSGSSGNTIYFGEGSWLTVV.

The chain joins TRBV5-5 to TRBJ1-5; D uncertain. The CDR3 is 13 residues long. Trimming left V 4 bases short and J 5 bases short, with 10 bases between. Germline V gene sequence: CDR1 SGHKS, CDR2 YYEKEE (reference sequence). The CDR3 DNA follows: TGTGCCAGCAGCGCCGGCAGTGATCAGCCCCAGCATTTT. This encodes CASSAGSDQPQHF.

Details on this clone: The same CDR3 is also encoded by other DNA sequences in this sample. This chain joins TRBV27 and TRBJ1-1, with D perhaps TRBD1 (6 bases). The CDR3 is made up of 13 amino acids. V lost 1 base and J 5 bases, leaving 8 bases between the germline ends. CDR1 is MNHEY and CDR2 is SMNVEV in the germline V gene (reference sequence). The CDR3 nucleotides read TGTGCCAGCAGTTTATTCAGGGGAACTGAAGCTTTCTTT. It codes for CASSLFRGTEAFF.

The J gene is TRBJ1-2, the V gene TRBV5-6; D is perhaps TRBD1 (5 bases). The germline gives CDR1 SGHDT, CDR2 YYEEEE. The V end was cut by 0 bases, the J end by 4 bases, with 10 bases between. The CDR3 is 14 residues long. In DNA, the CDR3 is TGTGCCAGCAGCTTGGCGGGGACCTTCTATGGCTACACCTTC. Translated: CASSLAGTFYGYTF.

The chain combines TRBV6-6 with TRBJ1-5; D not resolved. The V gene's germline CDR1 is MNHNY and CDR2 SVGAGI (reference sequence). Trimming removed 2 bases from V and 2 bases from J, with 13 bases in between. The CDR3 contains 16 residues. Here the CDR3 DNA reads TGTGCCAGCAGTTACGCGGGTGAGGTGGGCAATCAGCCCCAGCATTTT. This codes for CASSYAGEVGNQPQHF.

The gene calls are TRBV6-9 and TRBJ1-2; D unclear. Germline CDR1 and CDR2: MNHGY and SVAAGI. Trimming cost V 3 bases and J 2 bases, with 13 bases left between them. This CDR3 is built from 15 residues. This chain's CDR3 is CASSYRHTENYGYTF. The CDR3 bases are TGTGCCAGCAGTTACCGTCATACAGAGAACTATGGCTACACCTTC.

The chain employs TRBV7-2 and TRBJ1-1, with a tentative D call TRBD1 (5 bases). The germline V and J ends were trimmed by 5 bases and 8 bases, with 15 bases remaining between them. The CDR3 totals 13 residues. Germline CDR1 and CDR2: SGHTA and FQGNSA. As DNA, the CDR3 is TGTGCCAGCAGCCCGGACCCGGGGCGGGAAGCTTTCTTT. It translates to CASSPDPGREAFF.

For the CDR3, the DNA is TGTGCCAGCAGCTTTGACAGGGGCACTGAAGCTTTCTTT. This translates into CASSFDRGTEAFF. The J gene is TRBJ1-1, the V gene TRBV5-5; 8 bases are shared with TRBD1. Germline CDR1 and CDR2: SGHKS and YYEKEE (reference sequence). The CDR3 runs 13 residues. After removal of 2 bases from V and 4 bases from J, the junction contained 1 base not matched to a gene. Full variable domain (missing parts from reference TRBV5-5 and TRBJ1-1): DAGVTQSPTHLIKTRGQQVTLRCSPISGHKSVSWYQQVLGQGPQFIFQYYEKEERGRGNFPDRFSARQFPNYSSELNVNALLLGDSALYLCASSFDRGTEAFFGQGTRLTVV.

V and J are TRBV30 and TRBJ1-5, with a tentative D call TRBD1 (5 bases). This CDR3 is 13 amino acids long. Germline lookup yields CDR1 GTSNPN and CDR2 SVGIG (reference sequence). Trimming left V 5 bases short and J 5 bases short, with 13 bases between. The CDR3 DNA is TGTGCCTGGGGCCCCCGGGGGGATCAGCCCCAGCATTTT. Translated, it gives CAWGPRGDQPQHF. The full variable domain, rest sourced from reference TRBV30 and TRBJ1-5, is SQTIHQWPATLVQPVGSPLSLECTVEGTSNPNLYWYRQAAGRGLQLLFYSVGIGQISSEVPQNLSASRPQDRQFILSSKKLLLSDSGFYLCAWGPRGDQPQHFGDGTRLSIL.

This chain joins TRBV4-2 and TRBJ1-1; 8 positions agree with TRBD1. This CDR3 has 14 residues. With 1 base clipped from V and 5 bases from J, the junction kept 3 bases outside the gene matches. Germline-derived CDR1 and CDR2 are LGHNA and YNFKEQ. The CDR3 here is CASSQVQGATEAFF. The CDR3 nucleotides are TGTGCCAGCAGCCAAGTGCAGGGGGCAACTGAAGCTTTCTTT.

The chain employs TRBV7-9 and TRBJ2-7; D is uncertain. V was pared by 1 base and J by 3 bases, with 7 bases between. Germline values: CDR1 SEHNR, CDR2 FQNEAQ (reference sequence). The CDR3 consists of 13 residues. The CDR3: CASSLGIDYEQYV. CDR3 bases: TGTGCCAGCAGCTTAGGTATCGACTACGAGCAGTACGTC.

The chain has TRBV10-3 and TRBJ2-7, with D uncertain. The V and J ends lost 3 bases and 0 bases respectively, with 3 bases between them. Per the germline V gene, CDR1 is ENHRY and CDR2 is SYGVKD. This CDR3 is built from 12 residues. CDR3 DNA sequence: TGTGCCATCAGTGAAGACTCCTACGAGCAGTACGTC. This codes for CAISEDSYEQYV.

The chain recombines TRBV10-3 with TRBJ2-7; D is unresolved. The CDR3 has 14 residues. Deletions cut 3 bases from V and 2 bases from J, with 11 bases between. CDR1 ENHRY and CDR2 SYGVKD come from the germline V gene. The DNA of the CDR3 is TGTGCCATCAGTGAAGGTAGTCCCCCCTACGAGCAGTACGTC. This codes for CAISEGSPPYEQYV.

V gene TRBV6-1 combines with J gene TRBJ2-7; 12 nucleotides match TRBD2. The CDR3 length is 15 residues. CDR1 and CDR2 (germline): MNHNS, SASEGT. Germline trimming cut 2 bases from V and 2 bases from J; bases unmatched to any gene: 1. CDR3 residues: CASSESSGGAYEQYV. The CDR3 DNA reads TGTGCCAGCAGTGAATCTAGCGGGGGGGCCTACGAGCAGTACGTC.

This sequence joins TRBV6-6 and TRBJ2-1; D remains ambiguous. V gave up 3 bases and J gave up 12 bases, with 15 bases separating them. Germline V lookup: CDR1 MNHNY, CDR2 SVGAGI (reference sequence). The CDR3 sequence is 13 residues long. CDR3 residues: CASSYPETPRQFF. The CDR3 region has the DNA TGTGCCAGCAGTTATCCGGAAACGCCACGGCAGTTCTTC.

The V call is TRBV5-5, the J call TRBJ1-2; D gene uncertain. V was pared by 0 bases and J by 2 bases, with 8 bases between. This CDR3 is 14 amino acids long. Looked up from germline, CDR1 is SGHKS and CDR2 is YYEKEE (reference sequence). CDR3 in DNA: TGTGCCAGCAGCTTGGTAGTTTCCAACTATGGCTACACCTTC. It codes for CASSLVVSNYGYTF.